This TCR beta chain was identified during a study of T cell clones after liver transplantation (dated by TCRdb to 2018 to 2020). Study-level background: The samples were obtained from ITN030ST, a randomized trial that attempted immunosuppression withdrawal within 2 years after liver transplantation. Tolerance was defined as complete withdrawal of immunosuppression for at least one year without a rise in liver enzymes beyond twice the upper limit of normal. Until randomization at 12-24 months post-transplant, subjects were given standard immunosuppression, with no induction therapy. Third party-reactive TCRbeta sequences were also identified from pre-transplant MLRs to serve as an antigen-independent comparator for donor-reactive sequences. Of the eight recipients, a few were HCV-positive, while the remaining recipients had been transplanted for non-autoimmune, non-viral indications. Of the 8 liver transplant recipients making up the studied cohort, 3 were classified as tolerant and 5 as non-tolerant. Donor-reactive T cell clones were identified using TCRbeta sequencing after a pre-transplant mixed lymphocyte reaction and were then followed in post-transplant blood. Blood samples were taken pre-transplant, pre-randomization before withdrawal, and post-randomization after full withdrawal or failed withdrawal. Summary of the overall study and its limitations: The conclusions were preliminary, being limited by small, heterogeneous patient numbers and by non-standardized post-transplant time points. Donor-reactive sequences decreased more than third party-reactive sequences, which suggests partial antigen-specific deletion that was not related to withdrawal success. Low numbers of available donor cells limited the measurable donor-reactive repertoire in a couple of subjects. When repertoire turnover was taken into account, detection of donor-reactive sequences was significantly reduced in 7 of 8 subjects for CD4 and in 8 of 8 subjects for CD8. Because allograft tissue specimens were not available, migration of donor-reactive T cells into the graft, rather than deletion, may have occurred. In most of the 8 subjects, regardless of tolerance or HCV status, circulating donor-reactive CD4 TCRbeta sequences dropped significantly post-transplant.

The CDR3 contains 15 residues, cysteine and phenylalanine counted. This entry keeps only the CDR3 DNA: 45 bases, framed from base 1. V loses 4 bases, J loses 3 bases, and the germline ends lie 15 bases apart. CDR1 and CDR2, looked up from the germline V gene, are SGHDN and FVKESK. Comments on this clone: This receptor's antigen is unknown. Per-base qualities were not stored, and no clone one base away is much larger.

High-throughput TCRbeta CDR3 sequencing of frozen genomic DNA was performed by immunoSEQ, with PCR amplification, mapping, bias correction and internal controls included. Regarding the original processing steps: Only productive rearrangements were retained, with each unique TCRbeta sequence defined by its CDR3 nucleotide sequence together with its V and J gene. Donor-reactive sequences required at least 5-fold expansion in CFSE-low cells versus unstimulated pre-transplant cells and at least 0.01% frequency. Minimum frequency thresholds were set for each subject on the basis of the unstimulated sample with the lowest template count, so that a detection power of at least 90% was ensured. Jensen-Shannon divergence between the top 1000 TCRbeta sequences post-transplant and pre-transplant was used to measure repertoire turnover. Two-sided Fisher's exact tests were used to test for changes in the detection of donor-reactive sequences. TCRdb limited this immuneACCESS table to in-frame rearrangements with V and J called. A share of clones is missing; checked studies link under half to unresolved V genes, and the rest is unexplained. Clone size and V and J calls were adopted from that table, with D and trimming inferred from the DNA. Counted in this sample were 70,000 or so clones; around 90% of them appeared once. The ten largest clones represent roughly 2.7% of the sample.

The time point tag for this specimen amounts to: pre-transplant. Thawed unstimulated PBMCs were stained for CD3, CD4 and CD8 and FACS-sorted into CD3+CD4+ and CD3+CD8+ populations. Randomization to immunosuppression withdrawal applied to every one of the 8 studied subjects. The Qiagen DNeasy Blood and Tissue Kit was used for isolation of genomic DNA. This receptor was obtained from a human donor who received a liver transplant. Rearrangement joined TRBV14 to TRBJ1-1; the D gene assignment is ambiguous. Specimen: CD4+ T cells from blood, collected before liver transplant. CDR3 reads: CASSPSHVGYTEAFF. In nucleotides, the sequence is TGTGCCAGCAGCCCCTCACATGTGGGATACACTGAAGCTTTCTTT.